Below, 5 T cell receptor beta chains from the same sample are listed, as sequenced in a study of Graves' ophthalmopathy and Graves' hyperthyroidism (dated by TCRdb to 2016 to 2019). Sequencing was performed on an Illumina HiSeq 2000. TCR beta CDR3 regions were amplified from RNA transcripts for repertoire sequencing. The first round of RT-PCR was done with HTBI primers and the Qiagen OneStep RT-PCR kit, and was followed by a second round of multiplex PCR, then size selection and purification. Starting from the raw public reads, TCRdb applied fastp trimming at Q25, assembled clones with MiXCR and retained in-frame beta chains. Rows are combined by CDR3 protein, so each entry shows the most common genes and DNA. The sample table contains about 640,000 distinct CDR3 sequences; only one count was recorded for about two fifths of them. The ten largest make up 2.5% to 3.5% of the sample. Sequencing was carried out using peripheral blood. The source is an adult man with Graves' ophthalmopathy.

The chain employs TRBV24-1 and TRBJ1-6; 11 bases agree with TRBD1. The CDR3 has 14 residues. J lost 8 bases, V lost 7 bases, and 3 bases had no gene match. The germline CDR1 and CDR2 sequences are KGHDR and SFDVKD. The chain's CDR3 is CATSGQGADSPLHF. As DNA, the CDR3 is TGTGCCACCAGCGGACAGGGGGCGGATTCACCCCTCCACTTT.

This clonotype was counted at least ten times. The V call is TRBV7-3, the J call TRBJ2-2; possibly TRBD1 or TRBD2 for D (5 bases each). The CDR3 contains 15 residues. Trimming removed 4 bases from V and 5 bases from J, with 14 bases in between. Looked up from germline, CDR1 is SGHTA and CDR2 is FQGTGA. Here the CDR3 reads CASSSQGSGTGELFF. The CDR3 DNA follows: TGTGCCAGCAGCTCTCAGGGTTCGGGGACCGGGGAGCTGTTTTTT.

This clonotype was seen ten or more times. The chain couples TRBV7-2 to TRBJ1-2, with D perhaps TRBD1 (6 bases). CDR3 length: 14 amino acids. Trimming left V 2 bases short and J 3 bases short, with 10 bases between. Per the germline V gene, CDR1 is SGHTA and CDR2 is FQGNSA. CDR3 nucleotide sequence: TGTGCCAGCAGCTTAACACAGGGCGACTATGGCTACACCTTC. Its translation: CASSLTQGDYGYTF.

In this sample, this clonotype turned up many times. This chain uses TRBV12-3 or TRBV12-4 with TRBJ1-1; TRBD1 agrees at 7 bases. The CDR3 extends over 12 amino acids. Germline trimming cut 6 bases from V and 10 bases from J; bases unmatched to any gene: 8. This CDR3 reads CASSPQGGGAFF. The CDR3 region has the DNA TGTGCCAGCAGCCCCCAGGGGGGGGGAGCTTTCTTT.

This clonotype has only a few counts. The chain combines TRBV10-3 with TRBJ2-5; D tentatively fits TRBD1 or TRBD2 (5 bases each). The V end was cut by 10 bases, the J end by 4 bases, with 16 bases between. CDR3 length: 13 amino acids. Germline CDR1 reads ENHRY; CDR2 reads SYGVKD. The CDR3, as DNA: TGTGCCAGCAGCCTCCGGGACCTAGAGACCCAGTACTTC. This sequence encodes CASSLRDLETQYF.